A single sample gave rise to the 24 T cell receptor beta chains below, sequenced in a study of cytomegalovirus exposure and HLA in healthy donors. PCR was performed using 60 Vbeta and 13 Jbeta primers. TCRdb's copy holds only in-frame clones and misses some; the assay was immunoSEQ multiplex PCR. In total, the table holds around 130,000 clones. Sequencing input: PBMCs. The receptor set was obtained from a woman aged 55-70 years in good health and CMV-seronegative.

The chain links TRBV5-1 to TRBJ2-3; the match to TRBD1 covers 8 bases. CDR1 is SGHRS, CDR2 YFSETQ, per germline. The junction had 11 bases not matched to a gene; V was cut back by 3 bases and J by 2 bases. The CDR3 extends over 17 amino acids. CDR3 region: CASSSLDRGIFTDTQYF. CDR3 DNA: TGCGCCAGCAGCTCCCTCGACAGGGGAATATTCACAGATACGCAGTATTTT.

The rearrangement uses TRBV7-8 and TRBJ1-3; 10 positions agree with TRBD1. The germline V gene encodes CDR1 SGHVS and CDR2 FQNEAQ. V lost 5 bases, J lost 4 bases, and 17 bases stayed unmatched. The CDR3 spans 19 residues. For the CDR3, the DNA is TGTGCCAGCAGCCGTGAGGGGCTCCGACAGGGGGCTAGGGGAAACACCATATATTTT. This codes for CASSREGLRQGARGNTIYF.

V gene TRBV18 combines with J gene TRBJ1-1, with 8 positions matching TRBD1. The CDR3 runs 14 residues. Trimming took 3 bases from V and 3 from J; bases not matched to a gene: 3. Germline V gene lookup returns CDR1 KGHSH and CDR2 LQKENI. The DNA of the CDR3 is TGTGCCAGCTCACCCCAGACAGGGGACACTGAAGCTTTCTTT. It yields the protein CASSPQTGDTEAFF.

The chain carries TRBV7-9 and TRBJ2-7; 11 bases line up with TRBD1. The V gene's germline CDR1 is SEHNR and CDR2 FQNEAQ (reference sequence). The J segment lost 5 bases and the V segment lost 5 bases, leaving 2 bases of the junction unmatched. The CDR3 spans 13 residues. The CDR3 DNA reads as TGTGCCAGCAGCCGGACAGGGGGCGACGAGCAGTACTTC. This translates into CASSRTGGDEQYF. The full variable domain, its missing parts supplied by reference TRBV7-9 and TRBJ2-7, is DTGVSQNPRHKITKRGQNVTFRCDPISEHNRLYWYRQTLGQGPEFLTYFQNEAQLEKSRLLSDRFSAERPKGSFSTLEIQRTEQGDSAMYLCASSRTGGDEQYFGPGTRLTVT.

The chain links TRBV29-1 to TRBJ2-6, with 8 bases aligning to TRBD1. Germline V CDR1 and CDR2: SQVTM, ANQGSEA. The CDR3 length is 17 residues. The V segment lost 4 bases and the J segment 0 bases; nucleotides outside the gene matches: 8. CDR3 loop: CSVGQGSSSSGANVLTF. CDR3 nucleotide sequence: TGCAGCGTTGGACAGGGGTCCTCCTCCTCTGGGGCCAACGTCCTGACTTTC.

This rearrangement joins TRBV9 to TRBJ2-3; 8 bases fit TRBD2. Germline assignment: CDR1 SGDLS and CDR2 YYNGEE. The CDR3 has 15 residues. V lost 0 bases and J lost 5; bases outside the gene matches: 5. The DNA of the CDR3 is TGTGCCAGCAGCGTAGCGGGGGGGCCGGGAGATACGCAGTATTTT. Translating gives CASSVAGGPGDTQYF.

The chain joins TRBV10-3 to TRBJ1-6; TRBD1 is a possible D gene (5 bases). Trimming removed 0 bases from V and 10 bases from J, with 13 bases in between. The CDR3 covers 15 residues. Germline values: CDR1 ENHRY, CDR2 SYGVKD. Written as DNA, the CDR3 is TGTGCCATCAGTGAGTCAGCAGGGTCAGGATCACCCCTCCACTTT. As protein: CAISESAGSGSPLHF.

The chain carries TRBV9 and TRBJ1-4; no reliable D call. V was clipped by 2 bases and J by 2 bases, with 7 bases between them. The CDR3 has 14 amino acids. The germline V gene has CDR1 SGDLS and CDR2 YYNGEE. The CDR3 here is CASSVGGTNEKLFF. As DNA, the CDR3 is TGTGCCAGCAGCGTCGGCGGGACTAATGAAAAACTGTTTTTT.

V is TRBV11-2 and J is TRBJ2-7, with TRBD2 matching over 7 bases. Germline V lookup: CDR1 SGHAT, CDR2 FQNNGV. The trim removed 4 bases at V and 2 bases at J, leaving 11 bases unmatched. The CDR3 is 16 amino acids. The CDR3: CASSSTGLTPTYEQYF. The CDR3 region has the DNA TGTGCCAGCAGCTCGACGGGACTAACCCCTACCTACGAGCAGTACTTC.

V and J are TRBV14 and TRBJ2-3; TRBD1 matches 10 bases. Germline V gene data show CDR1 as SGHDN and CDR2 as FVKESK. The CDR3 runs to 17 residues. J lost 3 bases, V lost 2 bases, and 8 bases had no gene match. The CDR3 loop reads CASSQIRDRGRTDTQYF. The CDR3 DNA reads TGTGCCAGCAGCCAAATCCGGGACAGGGGCAGAACAGATACGCAGTATTTT.

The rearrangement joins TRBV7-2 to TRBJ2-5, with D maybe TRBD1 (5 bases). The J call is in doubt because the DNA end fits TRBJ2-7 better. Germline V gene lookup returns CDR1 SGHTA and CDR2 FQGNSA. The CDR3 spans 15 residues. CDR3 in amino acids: CASSFSLDKAYEQYF. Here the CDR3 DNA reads TGTGCCAGCAGCTTTTCCCTGGACAAAGCCTACGAGCAGTACTTC.

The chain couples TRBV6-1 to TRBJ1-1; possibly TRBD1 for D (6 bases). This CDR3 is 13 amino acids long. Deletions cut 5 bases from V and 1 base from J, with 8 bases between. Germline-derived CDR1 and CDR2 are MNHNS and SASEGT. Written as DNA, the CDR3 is TGTGCCAGCAGTAAGGGACAGAACACTGAAGCTTTCTTT. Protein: CASSKGQNTEAFF.

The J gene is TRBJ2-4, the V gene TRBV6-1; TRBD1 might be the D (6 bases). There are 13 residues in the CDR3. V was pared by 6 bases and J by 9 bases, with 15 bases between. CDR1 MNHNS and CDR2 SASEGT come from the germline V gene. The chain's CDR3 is CASSSTGKAIQYF. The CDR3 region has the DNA TGTGCCAGCAGCTCAACAGGGAAAGCCATTCAGTACTTC.

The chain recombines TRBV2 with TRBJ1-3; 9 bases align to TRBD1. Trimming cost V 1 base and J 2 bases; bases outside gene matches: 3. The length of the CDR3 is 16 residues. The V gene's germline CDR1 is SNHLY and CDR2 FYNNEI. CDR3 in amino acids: CASSEETGGAGNTIYF. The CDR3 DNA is TGTGCCAGCAGTGAAGAGACAGGGGGTGCTGGAAACACCATATATTTT.

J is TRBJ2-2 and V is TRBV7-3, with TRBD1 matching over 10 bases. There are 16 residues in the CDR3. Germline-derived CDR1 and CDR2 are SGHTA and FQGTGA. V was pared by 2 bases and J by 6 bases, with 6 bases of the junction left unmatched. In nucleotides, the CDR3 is TGTGCCAGCAGCTTAGGGGACAGGGGATTGGCCGGGGAGCTGTTTTTT. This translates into CASSLGDRGLAGELFF.

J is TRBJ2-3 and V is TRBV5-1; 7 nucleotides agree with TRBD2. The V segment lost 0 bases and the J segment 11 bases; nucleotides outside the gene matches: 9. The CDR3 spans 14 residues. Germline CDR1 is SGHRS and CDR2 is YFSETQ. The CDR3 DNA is TGCGCCAGCAGCTTGGTATCGCTTGCGGGGGAGCAGTATTTT. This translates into CASSLVSLAGEQYF. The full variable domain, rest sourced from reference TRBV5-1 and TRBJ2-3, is KAGVTQTPRYLIKTRGQQVTLSCSPISGHRSVSWYQQTPGQGLQFLFEYFSETQRNKGNFPGRFSGRQFSNSRSEMNVSTLELGDSALYLCASSLVSLAGEQYFGPGTRLTVL.

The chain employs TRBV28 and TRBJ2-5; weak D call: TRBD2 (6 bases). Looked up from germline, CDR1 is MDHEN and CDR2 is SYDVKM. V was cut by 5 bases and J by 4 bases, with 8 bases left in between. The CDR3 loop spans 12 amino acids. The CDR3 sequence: CASSLRGETQYF. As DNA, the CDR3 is TGTGCCAGCAGTCTGCGGGGAGAGACCCAGTACTTC.

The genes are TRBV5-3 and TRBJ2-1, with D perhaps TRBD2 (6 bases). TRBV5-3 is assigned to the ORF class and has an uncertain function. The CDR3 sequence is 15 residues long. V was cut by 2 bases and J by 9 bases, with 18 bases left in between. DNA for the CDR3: TGTGCCAGAAGCTTCGGGACTCGGGTGATAGGTGAGCAGTTCTTC. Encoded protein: CARSFGTRVIGEQFF.

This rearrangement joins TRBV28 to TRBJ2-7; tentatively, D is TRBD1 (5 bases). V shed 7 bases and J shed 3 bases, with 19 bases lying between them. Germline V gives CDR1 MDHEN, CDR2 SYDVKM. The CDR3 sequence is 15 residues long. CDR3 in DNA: TGTGCCAGCAATCCTTCGGGTAGGGGTCACTACGAGCAGTACTTC. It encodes CASNPSGRGHYEQYF.

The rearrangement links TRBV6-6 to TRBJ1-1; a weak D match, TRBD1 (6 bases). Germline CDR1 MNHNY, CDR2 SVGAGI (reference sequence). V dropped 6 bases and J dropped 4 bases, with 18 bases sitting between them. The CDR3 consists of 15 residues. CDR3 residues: CASSTLGGGATEAFF. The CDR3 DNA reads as TGTGCCAGCAGCACATTGGGAGGGGGGGCCACTGAAGCTTTCTTT.

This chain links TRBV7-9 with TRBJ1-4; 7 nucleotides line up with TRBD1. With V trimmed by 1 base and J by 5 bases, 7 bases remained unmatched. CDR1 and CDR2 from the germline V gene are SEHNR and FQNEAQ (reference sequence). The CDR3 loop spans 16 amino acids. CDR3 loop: CASSLGDREVNEKLFF. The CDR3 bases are TGTGCCAGCAGCTTAGGAGACAGGGAGGTGAATGAAAAACTGTTTTTT.

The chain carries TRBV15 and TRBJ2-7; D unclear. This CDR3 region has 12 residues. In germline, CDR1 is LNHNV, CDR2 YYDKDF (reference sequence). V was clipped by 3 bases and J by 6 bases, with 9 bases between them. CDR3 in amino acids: CATSSIPSEQYF. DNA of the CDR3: TGTGCCACCAGCAGTATTCCCTCCGAGCAGTACTTC.

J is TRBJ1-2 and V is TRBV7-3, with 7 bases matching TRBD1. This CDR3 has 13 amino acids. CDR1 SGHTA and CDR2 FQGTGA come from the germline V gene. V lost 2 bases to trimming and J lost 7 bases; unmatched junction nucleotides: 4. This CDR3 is CASSLGTEGGYTF. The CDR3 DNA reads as TGTGCCAGCAGCTTAGGGACAGAAGGTGGCTACACCTTC.

The CDR3 loop reads CASSRTSGSTGELFF. Here the CDR3 DNA reads TGTGCCAGTTCTCGGACTAGCGGGAGCACCGGGGAGCTGTTTTTT. The V and J genes are TRBV6-1 and TRBJ2-2, with 13 bases fitting TRBD2. V was clipped by 9 bases and J by 4 bases; unmatched bases: 5. This CDR3 has 15 amino acids. Germline CDR1 is MNHNS and CDR2 is SASEGT.